These 25 T cell receptor beta chains were all obtained from the same sample, sequenced in a study of T cell responses to AZD1222 COVID-19 vaccine (dated by TCRdb to the early 2020s). What this sample's time point label stands for: sample from adult after SARS-CoV-2 infection, after symptom onset. Library preparation was by the immunoSEQ multiplex PCR assay. The table comes from immuneACCESS by way of TCRdb, which keeps in-frame sequences with V and J called. Part of the clones is missing from these tables; in studies checked, under half for an unresolved V gene and the rest for unknown reasons. This sample gives 140,000 to 150,000 clones in total; roughly 93% of them show up just once. 12% of the sample comes from the top ten. Sequencing used peripheral blood, obtained after recovery from COVID-19. The receptors stem from an adult who had recovered from COVID-19.

The chain links TRBV11-3 to TRBJ2-2; the D gene is possibly TRBD1 (5 bases). Germline V gene data show CDR1 as SGHNT and CDR2 as YENEEA. V lost 4 bases, J lost 6 bases, and 15 bases lay in between. The CDR3 runs 15 residues. This chain's CDR3 is CASSSTFTGAGELFF. CDR3 sequence (DNA): TGTGCCAGCAGCTCTACCTTTACAGGAGCCGGGGAGCTGTTTTTT.

V gene TRBV5-1 combines with J gene TRBJ1-5; D perhaps matches TRBD1 (5 bases). CDR1 SGHRS and CDR2 YFSETQ come from the germline V gene. The CDR3 has 14 residues. Trimming shortened V by 0 bases and J by 6 bases, and 10 bases separated the two germline ends. The CDR3 here is CASSLVGGAQPQHF. The CDR3 DNA follows: TGCGCCAGCAGCTTGGTTGGAGGGGCTCAGCCCCAGCATTTT.

The rearrangement uses TRBV5-5 and TRBJ2-7; TRBD2 matches at 7 bases. Germline trimming cut 2 bases from V and 2 bases from J; bases unmatched to any gene: 4. CDR1 and CDR2 from the germline V gene are SGHKS and YYEKEE (reference sequence). The CDR3 is 14 amino acids. CDR3 sequence (DNA): TGTGCCAGCAGCTTTACTAGCGACACCTACGAGCAGTACTTC. This codes for CASSFTSDTYEQYF.

The chain uses TRBV6-1 and TRBJ1-1, with D tentatively TRBD1 (6 bases). V shed 0 bases and J shed 4 bases, with 12 bases lying between them. Germline V gives CDR1 MNHNS, CDR2 SASEGT. The CDR3 runs to 15 residues. CDR3 loop: CASSEARGGGTEAFF. CDR3 DNA sequence: TGTGCCAGCAGTGAAGCCAGAGGGGGAGGCACTGAAGCTTTCTTT.

The V call is TRBV4-2, the J call TRBJ2-7; 8 nucleotides align to TRBD1. With V trimmed by 2 bases and J by 3 bases, 12 bases remained unmatched. Germline V lookup: CDR1 LGHNA, CDR2 YNFKEQ. This CDR3 has 17 amino acids. The CDR3 DNA reads TGTGCCAGCAGCCAACTGGGGGCGGGACAGGATGACTACGAGCAGTACTTC. Amino acids: CASSQLGAGQDDYEQYF.

The table lists this clone with a few counts. The V and J genes are TRBV5-5 and TRBJ2-1; D possibly corresponds to TRBD1 (5 bases). V was cut by 5 bases and J by 3 bases, with 18 bases left in between. The CDR3 sequence is 16 residues long. CDR1 is SGHKS and CDR2 is YYEKEE in the germline V gene (reference sequence). Here the CDR3 reads CASSLDSAWSYNEQFF. The CDR3 DNA is TGTGCCAGCAGTTTAGACAGTGCCTGGAGCTACAATGAGCAGTTCTTC.

The V call is TRBV6-6, the J call TRBJ2-3; 7 nucleotides line up with TRBD2. With V trimmed by 2 bases and J by 2 bases, 4 bases remained unmatched. Germline CDR1 MNHNY, CDR2 SVGAGI (reference sequence). The CDR3 has 15 residues. CDR3 in DNA: TGTGCCAGCAGTTACGCGGCGGGAGTCACAGATACGCAGTATTTT. It specifies CASSYAAGVTDTQYF.

The chain carries TRBV3-1 (or the pseudogene TRBV3-2) and TRBJ2-5; 7 positions match TRBD1. The junction had 11 bases not matched to a gene; V was cut back by 4 bases and J by 3 bases. CDR3 length: 16 amino acids. Germline V gene sequence: CDR1 LGHDT, CDR2 YNNKEL (reference sequence). The CDR3 loop reads CASSLRRQGRKETQYF. Written as DNA, the CDR3 is TGTGCCAGCAGCCTCCGCCGACAGGGTCGGAAAGAGACCCAGTACTTC.

This clone is medium-sized by share. The chain employs TRBV6-1 and TRBJ2-2; 9 bases are a match to TRBD1. CDR1 and CDR2 from the germline V gene are MNHNS and SASEGT. V shed 0 bases and J 4 bases; nucleotides not matched to a gene: 0. The CDR3 has 15 amino acids. The CDR3 protein is CASSEATGGTGELFF. Written as DNA, the CDR3 is TGTGCCAGCAGTGAAGCGACAGGGGGCACCGGGGAGCTGTTTTTT.

This clone was seen only a few times. The V and J genes are TRBV6-6 and TRBJ1-2, with 10 bases lining up with TRBD1. After removal of 2 bases from V and 0 bases from J, the junction contained 0 bases not matched to a gene. CDR3 length equals 15 residues. Germline lookup yields CDR1 MNHNY and CDR2 SVGAGI (reference sequence). The CDR3 bases are TGTGCCAGCAGTTACGGACAGGGGGCTAACTATGGCTACACCTTC. Translation: CASSYGQGANYGYTF.

The genes are TRBV28 and TRBJ2-5; maybe TRBD1 (6 bases). Deletions cut 1 base from V and 4 bases from J, with 16 bases between. CDR3 length: 16 residues. CDR1 and CDR2 (germline): MDHEN, SYDVKM. CDR3: CASSLYRDRALETQYF. Written as DNA, the CDR3 is TGTGCCAGCAGTTTATACAGGGACCGTGCGCTAGAGACCCAGTACTTC.

This sequence joins TRBV30 and TRBJ1-4; D uncertain. The V and J ends lost 5 bases and 7 bases respectively, with 11 bases between them. The length of the CDR3 is 12 residues. Germline-derived CDR1 and CDR2 are GTSNPN and SVGIG (reference sequence). The CDR3: CAWRGSGEKLFF. The CDR3 nucleotides read TGTGCCTGGCGGGGTTCGGGTGAAAAACTGTTTTTT.

The CDR3 reads CASSSSNIYEQYF. In DNA form, the CDR3 reads TGTGCCAGCAGTTCTTCTAATATCTACGAGCAGTACTTC. J is TRBJ2-7 and V is TRBV28; D remains unclear. This CDR3 contains 13 residues. CDR1 and CDR2 (germline): MDHEN, SYDVKM. V lost 4 bases, J lost 3 bases, and 10 bases lay in between.

The CDR3 sequence: CDPRGQAATEAFF. Here the CDR3 DNA reads TGTGACCCTAGGGGACAGGCTGCCACTGAAGCTTTCTTT. This chain uses TRBV7-3 with TRBJ1-1, with 8 bases that match TRBD1. Per germline, CDR1 SGHTA and CDR2 FQGTGA. The CDR3 runs to 13 residues. Combining the CDR3 with reference TRBV7-3 and TRBJ1-1 gives the whole variable domain GAGVSQTPSNKVTEKGKYVELRCDPISGHTALYWYRQSLGQGPEFLIYFQGTGAADDSGLPNDRFFAVRPEGSVSTLKIQRTERGDSAVYLCDPRGQAATEAFFGQGTRLTVV.

V gene TRBV10-1 combines with J gene TRBJ1-2; the D gene is possibly TRBD1 (6 bases). This CDR3 has 13 residues. The germline V and J ends were trimmed by 6 bases and 4 bases, with 12 bases remaining between them. From germline, CDR1 is WNHNN and CDR2 SYGVQD (reference sequence). CDR3 nucleotides: TGCGCCAGCAGCCATGACAGGATCTATGGCTACACCTTC. Translation: CASSHDRIYGYTF.

The genes are TRBV6-5 and TRBJ1-6; 9 bases line up with TRBD1. CDR1 and CDR2 from the germline V gene are MNHEY and SVGAGI. The CDR3 loop spans 15 amino acids. V lost 6 bases, J lost 5 bases, and 5 bases stayed unmatched. The CDR3 here is CASSFDRGNNSPLHF. CDR3 sequence (DNA): TGTGCCAGCAGCTTCGACAGGGGGAATAATTCACCCCTCCACTTT.

This chain joins TRBV7-8 and TRBJ2-7, with D possibly TRBD2 on 5 matching bases. This CDR3 comprises 13 residues. Germline CDR1 SGHVS, CDR2 FQNEAQ. The ends were cut back, 4 bases at V and 3 bases at J, with 10 bases in the middle. Here the CDR3 DNA reads TGTGCCAGCAGCTCCCTTGGGAGCTACGAGCAGTACTTC. This gives the protein CASSSLGSYEQYF.

The J gene is TRBJ2-5, the V gene TRBV5-1, with 7 bases fitting TRBD1. This CDR3 has 15 amino acids. Germline lookup yields CDR1 SGHRS and CDR2 YFSETQ. The junction had 7 bases not matched to a gene; V was cut back by 3 bases and J by 2 bases. This CDR3 reads CASSSPGQVQETQYF. CDR3 DNA: TGCGCCAGCAGCTCCCCAGGACAGGTTCAAGAGACCCAGTACTTC. The variable domain in full, completed from reference TRBV5-1 and TRBJ2-5, reads KAGVTQTPRYLIKTRGQQVTLSCSPISGHRSVSWYQQTPGQGLQFLFEYFSETQRNKGNFPGRFSGRQFSNSRSEMNVSTLELGDSALYLCASSSPGQVQETQYFGPGTRLLVL.

This chain connects TRBV11-3 to TRBJ1-1, with D tentatively TRBD1 (5 bases). This CDR3 has 13 residues. The germline V and J ends were trimmed by 5 bases and 3 bases, with 10 bases remaining between them. Germline lookup yields CDR1 SGHNT and CDR2 YENEEA. The CDR3 region has the DNA TGTGCCAGCAGCGCCGGGACTTACACTGAAGCTTTCTTT. Translated: CASSAGTYTEAFF.

This chain links TRBV9 with TRBJ2-4; a possible D gene is TRBD2 (6 bases). The CDR3 is 15 residues long. The germline CDR1 and CDR2 sequences are SGDLS and YYNGEE. With 0 bases removed from V and 7 bases from J, the gap between germline ends came to 14 bases. This CDR3 reads CASSVDGYGGNIQYF. The CDR3 nucleotides read TGTGCCAGCAGCGTAGATGGGTATGGAGGGAACATTCAGTACTTC. Full variable domain (rest looked up from reference TRBV9 and TRBJ2-4): DSGVTQTPKHLITATGQRVTLRCSPRSGDLSVYWYQQSLDQGLQFLIQYYNGEERAKGNILERFSAQQFPDLHSELNLSSLELGDSALYFCASSVDGYGGNIQYFGAGTRLSVL.

The chain couples TRBV30 to TRBJ1-2; D is unresolved. The CDR3 length is 15 residues. The V gene's germline CDR1 is GTSNPN and CDR2 SVGIG (reference sequence). Trimming removed 0 bases from V and 4 bases from J, with 15 bases in between. The DNA for the CDR3 is TGTGCCTGGAGTGTACGGCGGATGCCCCCCTATGGCTACACCTTC. Amino acid sequence: CAWSVRRMPPYGYTF.

This chain joins TRBV6-1 and TRBJ1-5; 7 bases match TRBD1. Germline lookup yields CDR1 MNHNS and CDR2 SASEGT. There are 14 residues in the CDR3. After removal of 3 bases from V and 9 bases from J, the junction contained 8 bases not matched to a gene. This CDR3 reads CASSDNRGIMPQHF. CDR3 sequence (DNA): TGTGCCAGCAGTGATAACAGGGGAATCATGCCCCAGCATTTT.

V is TRBV9 and J is TRBJ2-7, with 10 bases fitting TRBD1. CDR3 length equals 15 residues. In germline, CDR1 is SGDLS, CDR2 YYNGEE. V lost 0 bases and J lost 2; bases outside the gene matches: 2. CDR3 in amino acids: CASSVGTGGTYEQYF. Here the CDR3 DNA reads TGTGCCAGCAGCGTAGGGACAGGGGGGACCTACGAGCAGTACTTC.

The chain couples TRBV30 to TRBJ1-2; TRBD1 is a possible D gene (6 bases). Between the trimmed V and J ends, which lost 0 bases and 2 bases, there was a span of 16 bases. The CDR3 has 16 residues. Germline loops: CDR1 GTSNPN, CDR2 SVGIG (reference sequence). This CDR3 is CAWSVIWAGANYGYTF. CDR3 in DNA: TGTGCCTGGAGTGTCATTTGGGCAGGGGCGAACTATGGCTACACCTTC.

This chain links TRBV2 with TRBJ2-7; D may correspond to TRBD1 or TRBD2 (5 bases each). Germline-derived CDR1 and CDR2 are SNHLY and FYNNEI. The V gene lost 8 bases and the J gene lost 1 base, with 24 bases spanning the gap. The CDR3 contains 17 residues. This CDR3 reads CASGMGRDLLESYEQYF. The CDR3 nucleotides are TGTGCCAGCGGGATGGGCAGGGACCTCCTCGAATCCTACGAGCAGTACTTC.